Reported below is one T cell receptor (beta chain). The CDR3 is 17 amino acids. The trim removed 3 bases at V and 8 bases at J, leaving 12 bases unmatched. Germline loops: CDR1 SGHTA, CDR2 FQGNSA. Study processing details: The assay estimated nucleated cells by amplifying reference gene primers. Clones were read by immunoSEQ multiplex PCR, and TCRdb kept only the in-frame ones, dropping some. V and J calls plus clone size are reproduced from that table; the DNA served to infer D and trimming. The table includes some 220,000 clones, around 81% detected once. The data stem from a study of blood T cell repertoires in COVID-19. Across the study: Spain, Italy and the United States supplied samples that represented acute and convalescent COVID-19. The analysed material was cDNA or gDNA that came from T cells, B-cell-depleted T cells, or PBMCs.

The sequence was collected from a woman in her seventies with acute or convalescent COVID-19. Specimen: peripheral blood. This chain connects TRBV7-2 to TRBJ1-4, with 10 bases fitting TRBD1. CDR3 protein: CASSLVGGTGVGEKLFF. CDR3 coding DNA: TGTGCCAGCAGCTTGGTTGGCGGGACAGGGGTGGGCGAAAAACTGTTTTTT.